Listed below are T cell receptor beta chains from one sample, sequenced in a study of shared clonotypes between healthy human individuals. TCRdb's copy holds only in-frame clones and misses some; the assay was immunoSEQ multiplex PCR. The sample has under 2,500,000 clones, around 95% seen once; the top ten hold approximately 0.13%. The sequencing sample was made of naive CD4+ T cells sorted from blood. The source of these receptors is a man between 18 and 35 years old in good health. Both conserved end residues are part of each CDR3. A D gene is named only where the DNA matches it firmly. The size field is filled for only some rows; it gives once, few, many or a size class.

V,J,D,size,DNA,CDR3
TRBV2,TRBJ2-5,TRBD2,NA,TGTGCCACTTCACTAGCGGGAGGGCTGGAGACCCAGTACTTC,CATSLAGGLETQYF
TRBV19,TRBJ2-2,NA,NA,TGTGCCAGTACTGCGACGGTTCGCACCGGGGAGCTGTTTTTT,CASTATVRTGELFF
TRBV5-1,TRBJ1-5,NA,NA,TGCGCCAGCAGCCCCGATCCAGGGGTCAATCAGCCCCAGCATTTT,CASSPDPGVNQPQHF
TRBV11-2,TRBJ1-1,TRBD1,NA,TGTGCCAGCAGCCAGCAGGGGGGCACTGAAGCTTTCTTT,CASSQQGGTEAFF
TRBV7-3,TRBJ2-1,NA,NA,TGTGCCAGCAGCTTATATCCTGAGTACAATGAGCAGTTCTTC,CASSLYPEYNEQFF
TRBV5-4,TRBJ1-4,NA,NA,TGTGCCAGCACCCGGAACAGAAATGAAAAACTGTTTTTT,CASTRNRNEKLFF
TRBV7-9,TRBJ1-2,TRBD1,NA,TGTGCCAGCAGCGTGACAGGGGGCAACTATGGCTACACCTTC,CASSVTGGNYGYTF
TRBV27,TRBJ2-3,TRBD2,NA,TGTGCCAGCAGTTTATCCCCGGGACTAGTGAAAGAAGAGTATTTT,CASSLSPGLVKEEYF
TRBV7-2,TRBJ1-2,NA,NA,TGTGCCAGCAGCTCGAACCGGGACACGAGGGGCTACACCTTC,CASSSNRDTRGYTF
TRBV19,TRBJ1-2,TRBD1,NA,TGTGCCAGTAGTATAGGGGTGGACAGGGAATGGGCACTCTACACCTTC,CASSIGVDREWALYTF
TRBV18,TRBJ1-2,NA,NA,TGTGCCAGCTCTCAGTTCGGACCTAATGGCTACACCTTC,CASSQFGPNGYTF
TRBV5-5,TRBJ1-6,NA,few,TGTGCCAGCAGCGCTACACGGACAGCCCTCTCGGAGCCCCTCCACTTT,CASSATRTALSEPLHF
TRBV9,TRBJ2-2,TRBD2,NA,TGTGCCAGCAGCGTAGGTCTAGCGGGGGGCTCTAAGAACACCGGGGAGCTGTTTTTT,CASSVGLAGGSKNTGELFF
TRBV18,TRBJ2-7,TRBD1,NA,TGTGCCAGCTCACCTCTAGGACAGGGTATGCGGGAGCAGTACTTC,CASSPLGQGMREQYF
TRBV18,TRBJ1-2,NA,NA,TGTGCCAGCTCACCACGGGACGACTACCATGGCTACACCTTC,CASSPRDDYHGYTF
TRBV6-5,TRBJ2-1,NA,NA,TGTGCCAGCAGTGTAGACTCTTCGGACTCAAATGAGCAGTTCTTC,CASSVDSSDSNEQFF
TRBV11-3,TRBJ2-1,NA,NA,TGTGCCAGCAGCCGGAGGGGGAAAACTACGTCCTACAATGAGCAGTTCTTC,CASSRRGKTTSYNEQFF
TRBV7-9,TRBJ1-2,NA,NA,TGTGCCAGCAGCTTAGAACAGACACAGGTTTCCTATGGCTACACCTTC,CASSLEQTQVSYGYTF
TRBV28,TRBJ1-5,NA,NA,TGTGCCAGCAGTTTTGGGGGTTGGCAGCCCCAGCATTTT,CASSFGGWQPQHF
TRBV4-2,TRBJ2-7,NA,NA,TGTGCCAGCAGCGAGGAGGGACCTGGAGGGTACGAGCAGTACTTC,CASSEEGPGGYEQYF
TRBV5-6,TRBJ2-5,TRBD2,NA,TGTGCCAGCAGCTTGGGGGCGAGGGAGGGAGAGACCCAGTACTTC,CASSLGAREGETQYF
TRBV7-9,TRBJ1-2,NA,few,TGTGCCAGCAGCTTGACAGTCAACGCCTATGGCTACACCTTC,CASSLTVNAYGYTF
TRBV10-3,TRBJ1-2,NA,NA,TGTGCCATCAGCAAACCACTAGCTAACTATGGCTACACCTTC,CAISKPLANYGYTF
TRBV5-1,TRBJ1-5,NA,NA,TGCGCCAGCAGCTTGGATGGGGGGCGGGATCAGCCCCAGCATTTT,CASSLDGGRDQPQHF
TRBV6-5,TRBJ2-7,TRBD2,NA,TGTGCCAGCAGTTACGGCGGGGGGGCCCCCTACGAGCAGTACTTC,CASSYGGGAPYEQYF
TRBV6-5,TRBJ2-2,NA,NA,TGTGCCAGCAGTTACGGGGGAGGCGGGGAGCTGTTTTTT,CASSYGGGGELFF
TRBV7-9,TRBJ1-1,TRBD1,NA,TGTGCCAGCAGCTTGGGACAGGGAGGCGCTGAAGCTTTCTTT,CASSLGQGGAEAFF
TRBV6-6,TRBJ1-5,NA,NA,TGTGCCAGCAGTTCCGGGACTTGGAATCAGCCCCAGCATTTT,CASSSGTWNQPQHF
TRBV7-2,TRBJ2-4,TRBD2,NA,TGTGCCACTCCTAGCGGGTTAGCCAAAAACATTCAGTACTTC,CATPSGLAKNIQYF
TRBV5-1,TRBJ2-7,NA,NA,TGCGCCAGCAGCTTGGAGTGGGGGCAGGGGAAGCCCGAGCAGTACTTC,CASSLEWGQGKPEQYF
TRBV18,TRBJ1-1,NA,NA,TGTGCCAGCTCACCGGTAGGACAGTTGAACACTGAAGCTTTCTTT,CASSPVGQLNTEAFF
TRBV18,TRBJ2-7,NA,NA,TGTGCCAGCTCACCATGGGGCAGGGGTACTTCCTACGAGCAGTACTTC,CASSPWGRGTSYEQYF
TRBV7-2,TRBJ2-3,NA,NA,TGTGCCAGCAGCTCGTCTTCCTCTAGCACAGATACGCAGTATTTT,CASSSSSSSTDTQYF
TRBV5-4,TRBJ2-7,TRBD1,NA,TGTGCCAGCAGCTTACCGGGACAGGGAGTCGAGCAGTACTTC,CASSLPGQGVEQYF
TRBV11-2,TRBJ2-1,NA,NA,TGTGCCAGCAGCTTAAGGGGTGGCAATGAGCAGTTCTTC,CASSLRGGNEQFF
TRBV19,TRBJ1-2,NA,few,TGTGCCAGTGGAGGAGGGAGCTATGGCTACACCTTC,CASGGGSYGYTF
TRBV9,TRBJ2-7,TRBD1,NA,TGTGCCAGCAGCTCTCCGGGACAGGGGACCCACGAGCAGTACTTC,CASSSPGQGTHEQYF
TRBV6-1,TRBJ2-3,NA,NA,TGTGCCAGCAGTGAGGGTCTGGTGAAAGATACGCAGTATTTT,CASSEGLVKDTQYF
TRBV18,TRBJ1-3,NA,NA,TGTGCCAGCTCACCATCTGCGGACACCATATATTTT,CASSPSADTIYF
TRBV9,TRBJ1-4,NA,NA,TGTGCCAGCAGCGTAGAAGGGGGAAGAGGAAAACTGTTTTTT,CASSVEGGRGKLFF
TRBV5-4,TRBJ2-1,TRBD2,NA,TGTGCCAGCAGTTCGGGACTAGCGGACTACAATGAGCAGTTCTTC,CASSSGLADYNEQFF
TRBV19,TRBJ2-7,TRBD1,NA,TGTGCCAGTAGTATTCCCACAGGGGCAAGGGCCTACGAGCAGTACTTC,CASSIPTGARAYEQYF
TRBV27,TRBJ1-5,TRBD1,once,TGTGCCAGCAGTTGGACAGGGGGAAATCAGCCCCAGCATTTT,CASSWTGGNQPQHF
TRBV18,TRBJ1-2,NA,NA,TGTGCCAGCTCCAGGGGAGGGCCCACTAACTATGGCTACACCTTC,CASSRGGPTNYGYTF
TRBV10-3,TRBJ2-7,NA,NA,TGTGCCACCTGGCCGGGAGTCCCCTACGAGCAGTACTTC,CATWPGVPYEQYF
TRBV29-1,TRBJ1-2,NA,NA,TGCAGCGTTGAAGGTTTGAGGGGGGCAGGTGGTGGCTACACCTTC,CSVEGLRGAGGGYTF